Listed below are T cell receptor beta chains from one sample, sequenced in a study of graft-versus-host responses after intestinal transplantation. These receptors' targets are unknown. Repertoires were generated with immunoSEQ multiplex PCR, while TCRdb's copy carries only in-frame clones and drops some. Of about 89,000 clones listed, 85% to 95% were seen once; the top ten hold approximately 2%. The specimen was unstimulated CD8+ T cells sorted from spleen or lymph node cells, collected before intestinal transplant. Receptors originate from a human donor who received an intestinal transplant. The CDR3 runs from the conserved cysteine through the conserved F or W. Fields, in order: clone size, V gene, J gene, CDR3 length, D gene, CDR3 DNA, CDR3 protein. The D gene is left open where the match is weak. A row's size may be missing; if present it is once, few, many or a size class.

clone_size: .
v_call: TRBV29-1
j_call: TRBJ2-1
cdr3_length: 15
d_call: TRBD1
cdr3_nt: TGCAGCGTTGAGGACTCCGGGACAGGGATTGACGAGCAGTTCTTC
cdr3_aa: CSVEDSGTGIDEQFF

clone_size: .
v_call: TRBV5-5
j_call: TRBJ2-5
cdr3_length: 15
d_call: TRBD1
cdr3_nt: TGTGCCAGCAGCTGGACAGGGGGCTTCGGGGAGACCCAGTACTTC
cdr3_aa: CASSWTGGFGETQYF

clone_size: .
v_call: TRBV5-1
j_call: TRBJ2-3
cdr3_length: 15
d_call: .
cdr3_nt: TGCGCCAGCAGCTTGGTAGGGAGCCACACAGATACGCAGTATTTT
cdr3_aa: CASSLVGSHTDTQYF

clone_size: once
v_call: TRBV5-6
j_call: TRBJ1-2
cdr3_length: 16
d_call: TRBD1
cdr3_nt: TGTGCCAGCAGCTTGACGGGACAGGGGGATAGCTATGGCTACACCTTC
cdr3_aa: CASSLTGQGDSYGYTF

clone_size: .
v_call: TRBV14
j_call: TRBJ1-4
cdr3_length: 17
d_call: .
cdr3_nt: TGTGCCAGCAGCCAAGTCCCGGGACACCCCACTAATGAAAAACTGTTTTTT
cdr3_aa: CASSQVPGHPTNEKLFF

clone_size: .
v_call: TRBV14
j_call: TRBJ2-1
cdr3_length: 17
d_call: .
cdr3_nt: TGTGCCAGCAGCGACTACGCCGTCGATTTTTCCTACAATGAGCAGTTCTTC
cdr3_aa: CASSDYAVDFSYNEQFF

clone_size: .
v_call: TRBV4-3
j_call: TRBJ2-7
cdr3_length: 14
d_call: .
cdr3_nt: TGCGCCAGCAGCCAAGAATACCGGAGCGGCGAGCAGTACTTC
cdr3_aa: CASSQEYRSGEQYF

clone_size: .
v_call: TRBV9
j_call: TRBJ2-7
cdr3_length: 15
d_call: .
cdr3_nt: TGTGCCAGCAGCCCCAGCCTAGCGCTAACCTACGAGCAGTACTTC
cdr3_aa: CASSPSLALTYEQYF

clone_size: .
v_call: TRBV11-3
j_call: TRBJ1-2
cdr3_length: 16
d_call: .
cdr3_nt: TGTGCCAGCAGCTTAGATGAGACAGGAGCTAACTATGGCTACACCTTC
cdr3_aa: CASSLDETGANYGYTF

clone_size: .
v_call: TRBV27
j_call: TRBJ1-1
cdr3_length: 14
d_call: .
cdr3_nt: TGTGCCAGCACCCTCTTCGGGGGGGACACTGAAGCTTTCTTT
cdr3_aa: CASTLFGGDTEAFF

clone_size: .
v_call: TRBV10-3
j_call: TRBJ2-4
cdr3_length: 14
d_call: .
cdr3_nt: TGTGCCATCAGTGAATCGGGGACCAAAAACATTCAGTACTTC
cdr3_aa: CAISESGTKNIQYF

clone_size: .
v_call: TRBV19
j_call: TRBJ2-7
cdr3_length: 17
d_call: TRBD2
cdr3_nt: TGTGCCAGTTCTGAAACGGGACTAGCGGGGGATTCCTACGAGCAGTACTTC
cdr3_aa: CASSETGLAGDSYEQYF

clone_size: .
v_call: TRBV2
j_call: TRBJ1-1
cdr3_length: 11
d_call: .
cdr3_nt: TGTGCCAGCAGAGGGACCAGGGGAGCTTTCTTT
cdr3_aa: CASRGTRGAFF

clone_size: .
v_call: TRBV4-3
j_call: TRBJ2-3
cdr3_length: 17
d_call: .
cdr3_nt: TGCGCCAGCAGCCAACCCCATCGGGTCCCTTGCACAGATACGCAGTATTTT
cdr3_aa: CASSQPHRVPCTDTQYF